This T cell receptor beta chain was identified in a study of blood T cell repertoires in COVID-19 (TCRdb year 2020). About the study as a whole: Samples covering the acute and convalescent phases of COVID-19 were provided by collaborators in the United States, Italy and Spain. The repertoires were made available in a free public database intended to serve as a resource for research on the immune response to SARS-CoV-2. The prospective study material was composed of cDNA or gDNA derived from T cells, B-cell-depleted T cells, or PBMCs. Where available, HLA class I and class II types were taken from metadata supplied by the sample provider and were not determined by assay-based typing. Samples were obtained from the ongoing ImmuneRACE study (first 160 participants) and from about 1,300 subjects provided by 6 global collaborators. Deeply sampled blood TCRbeta repertoires from subjects exposed to, actively infected with, or recovered from COVID-19 were included in the dataset. Sample metadata almost always included a de-identified subject ID, COVID-19 status, age in years and sex. Findings and caveats that apply to the study as a whole: Clinical and demographic metadata were provided uncurated, with the amount varying by source and participant.

At one collaborating source in Seattle, patients were enrolled during active infection and were followed longitudinally through the course of disease. Collaborating institutions collected whole blood in K2EDTA tubes following their own protocols. For TCRbeta analysis, collaborator samples were shipped as frozen whole blood, as isolated PBMCs, or as DNA extracted from either sample type. V drops 3 bases and J drops 7 bases, leaving 9 bases in between. Taken from cysteine to phenylalanine, the CDR3 has 12 residues. Only the CDR3 DNA stays, 36 bases, in frame from base 1. Per the germline V gene, SGHAT is the CDR1 and FQNNGV is the CDR2. Notes on this clone: Its antigen is not yet known. Within one base of it there is no much larger clone, and no base qualities were kept.

TCRbeta CDR3 regions were amplified from genomic DNA using the immunoSEQ Assay, a bias-controlled multiplex PCR. The study's processing was this. Nucleated cell counts per sample were estimated from amplification of reference gene primers within the assay. To quantify the absolute abundance of each unique TCRbeta CDR3 rearrangement, sequence reads were collapsed and filtered. For each sample, productive Simpson clonality was calculated as the square root of Simpson's diversity index over productive rearrangements. TCRdb limited this immuneACCESS table to in-frame rearrangements with V and J called. A share of clones is missing; checked studies link under half to unresolved V genes, and the rest is unexplained. V, J and clone size are those of that table, while D and trimming were read from the DNA. This sample gives about 360,000 clones in total; 75% to 90% of them show up just once. About 7.1% of the sample is held by the ten biggest clonotypes.

Material: peripheral blood. The sequence was collected from a woman aged 55 to 70 with COVID-19, enrolled during active disease. The sequence is built from TRBV11-2 and TRBJ1-1; D gene: possibly TRBD1, on 6 matching bases. The CDR3 protein sequence reads: CASSFTDSEAFF. The nucleotide sequence is TGTGCCAGCAGCTTTACGGACAGTGAAGCTTTCTTT. The reference TRBV11-2 and TRBJ1-1 proteins fill in what lies around the CDR3, so the full variable domain reads EAGVAQSPRYKIIEKRQSVAFWCNPISGHATLYWYQQILGQGPKLLIQFQNNGVVDDSQLPKDRFSAERLKGVDSTLKIQPAKLEDSAVYLCASSFTDSEAFFGQGTRLTVV.